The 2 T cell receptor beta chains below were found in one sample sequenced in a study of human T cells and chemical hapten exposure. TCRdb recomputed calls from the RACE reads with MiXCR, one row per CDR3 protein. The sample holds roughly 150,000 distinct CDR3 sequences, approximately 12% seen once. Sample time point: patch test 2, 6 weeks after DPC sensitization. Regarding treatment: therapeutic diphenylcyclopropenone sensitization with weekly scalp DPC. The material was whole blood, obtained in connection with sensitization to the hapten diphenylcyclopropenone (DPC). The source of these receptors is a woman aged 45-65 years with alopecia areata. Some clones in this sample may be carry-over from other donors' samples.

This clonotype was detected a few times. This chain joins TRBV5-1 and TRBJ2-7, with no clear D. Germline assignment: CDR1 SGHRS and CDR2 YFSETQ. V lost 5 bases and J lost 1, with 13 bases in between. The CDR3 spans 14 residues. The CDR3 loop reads CASRKFYESYEQYF. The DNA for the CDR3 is TGCGCCAGCAGAAAGTTTTACGAATCCTACGAGCAGTACTTC.

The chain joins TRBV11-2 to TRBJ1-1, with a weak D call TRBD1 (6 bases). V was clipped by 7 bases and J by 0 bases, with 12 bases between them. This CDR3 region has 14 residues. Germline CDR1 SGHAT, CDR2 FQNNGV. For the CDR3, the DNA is TGTGCCAGCAACGGAGACAGGCTGAACACTGAAGCTTTCTTT. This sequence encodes CASNGDRLNTEAFF. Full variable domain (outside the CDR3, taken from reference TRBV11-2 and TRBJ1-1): EAGVAQSPRYKIIEKRQSVAFWCNPISGHATLYWYQQILGQGPKLLIQFQNNGVVDDSQLPKDRFSAERLKGVDSTLKIQPAKLEDSAVYLCASNGDRLNTEAFFGQGTRLTVV.